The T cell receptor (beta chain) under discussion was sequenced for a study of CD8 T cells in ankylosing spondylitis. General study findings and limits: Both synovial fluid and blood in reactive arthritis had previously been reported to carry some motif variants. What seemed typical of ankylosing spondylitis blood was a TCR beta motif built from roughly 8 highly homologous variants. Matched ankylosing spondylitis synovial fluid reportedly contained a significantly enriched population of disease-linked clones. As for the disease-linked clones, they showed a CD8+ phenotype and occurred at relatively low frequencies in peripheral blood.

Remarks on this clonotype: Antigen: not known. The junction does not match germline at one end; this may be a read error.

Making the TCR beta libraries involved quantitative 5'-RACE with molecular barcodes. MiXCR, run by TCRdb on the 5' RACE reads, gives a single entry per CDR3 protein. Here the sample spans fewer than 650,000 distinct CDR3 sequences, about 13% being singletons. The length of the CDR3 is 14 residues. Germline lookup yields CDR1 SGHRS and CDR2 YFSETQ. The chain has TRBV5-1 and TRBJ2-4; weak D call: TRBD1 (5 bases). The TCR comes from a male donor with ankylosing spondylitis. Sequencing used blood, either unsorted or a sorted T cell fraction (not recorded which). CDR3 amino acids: CASSLRAGSYMQYF. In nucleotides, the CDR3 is TGCGCCAGCAGCTTGAGGGCAGGGTCGTACATGCAGTACTTC.